The clone carrying this T cell receptor beta chain occurred many times. Antigen: not known. The germline V gene has CDR1 SGHRS and CDR2 YFSETQ. Trimming pared 4 bases from V and 0 bases from J, leaving 9 bases between. This CDR3 region has 14 residues. This record belongs to a study of T-cell memory formation after mild COVID-19. Study summary: For the most part, TCR clusters were specific to one donor.

Whole-study results and caveats: Memory sampled before infection contained some responding clones, suggesting cross-reactive memory joined. Second-wave clones reaching peak frequency on day 37 lacked confirmed SARS-CoV-2 specificity.

TCRalpha and TCRbeta libraries used 5'RACE with constant-segment primers and UMIs. From the 5' RACE reads, TCRdb called clonotypes with MiXCR, one entry per CDR3 protein. The sample lists fewer than 75,000 distinct CDR3 sequences; 10% to 15% were seen once. The sequencing input was PBMCs or a T cell subset sorted from them (not recorded which). The receptor comes from a man between 18 and 35 years old who had mild COVID-19 (a few samples of this study predate the infection). Cell type and time point are not known. The gene calls are TRBV5-1 and TRBJ2-3, with TRBD1 as a possible D gene (5 bases). Written as DNA, the CDR3 is TGCGCCAGCAGCAGGACATCTAGCACAGATACGCAGTATTTT. Protein: CASSRTSSTDTQYF.